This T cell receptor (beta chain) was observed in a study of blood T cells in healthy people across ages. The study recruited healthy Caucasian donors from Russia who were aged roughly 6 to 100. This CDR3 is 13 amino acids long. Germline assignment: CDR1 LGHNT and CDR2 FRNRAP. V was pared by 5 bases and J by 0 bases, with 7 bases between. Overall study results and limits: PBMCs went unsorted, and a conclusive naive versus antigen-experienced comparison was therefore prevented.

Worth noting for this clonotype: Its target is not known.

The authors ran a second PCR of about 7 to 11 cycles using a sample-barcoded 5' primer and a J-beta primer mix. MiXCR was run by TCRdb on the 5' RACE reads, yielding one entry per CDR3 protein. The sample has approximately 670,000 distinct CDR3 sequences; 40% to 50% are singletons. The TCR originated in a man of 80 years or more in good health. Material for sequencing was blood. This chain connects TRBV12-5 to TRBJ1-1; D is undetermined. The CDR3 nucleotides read TGTGCTAGTGGTGGGGAGCTGAACACTGAAGCTTTCTTT. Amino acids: CASGGELNTEAFF.